A selection of T cell receptor beta chains follows, all from one sample in a study of T cell responses to AZD1222 COVID-19 vaccine. Libraries were prepared by immunoSEQ multiplex PCR; TCRdb keeps only in-frame clonotypes and omits some of them. The sample contains fewer than 200,000 clones, around nine tenths of which appear only once. The material was peripheral blood, obtained 28 days after the second AZD1222 dose. Receptor source: an adult who received the AZD1222 COVID-19 vaccine. Each CDR3 is given with its conserved first and last residue. D genes are given only for firm matches. The size of a clone is reported for some rows only, either as once, few or many, or as a class for expanded clones.

clone_size: .; d_call: .; cdr3_length: 13; j_call: TRBJ1-5; v_call: TRBV4-1; cdr3_aa: CASSQGSNQPQHF; cdr3_nt: TGCGCCAGCAGCCAAGGAAGCAATCAGCCCCAGCATTTT
clone_size: .; d_call: TRBD1; cdr3_length: 14; j_call: TRBJ2-7; v_call: TRBV5-8; cdr3_aa: CASSSRTGSYEQYF; cdr3_nt: TGTGCCAGCAGCTCACGGACAGGGAGCTACGAGCAGTACTTC
clone_size: .; d_call: .; cdr3_length: 15; j_call: TRBJ1-1; v_call: TRBV4-1; cdr3_aa: CASSYSRTDNTEAFF; cdr3_nt: TGCGCCAGCAGCTACAGCAGGACAGATAACACTGAAGCTTTCTTT
clone_size: .; d_call: TRBD2; cdr3_length: 14; j_call: TRBJ2-1; v_call: TRBV2; cdr3_aa: CASSEEAGDDEQFF; cdr3_nt: TGTGCCAGCAGTGAAGAAGCGGGGGACGATGAGCAGTTCTTC
clone_size: .; d_call: TRBD2; cdr3_length: 15; j_call: TRBJ2-3; v_call: TRBV9; cdr3_aa: CASSLAGGPLDTQYF; cdr3_nt: TGTGCCAGCAGCCTGGCGGGGGGGCCTCTAGATACGCAGTATTTT
clone_size: .; d_call: .; cdr3_length: 14; j_call: TRBJ2-7; v_call: TRBV10-2; cdr3_aa: CASSDFGGTYEQYF; cdr3_nt: TGCGCCAGCAGTGATTTCGGAGGAACCTACGAGCAGTACTTC
clone_size: .; d_call: .; cdr3_length: 15; j_call: TRBJ1-3; v_call: TRBV5-6; cdr3_aa: CASTSQGSSGNTIYF; cdr3_nt: TGTGCCAGCACCTCTCAGGGTAGTTCTGGAAACACCATATATTTT
clone_size: few; d_call: .; cdr3_length: 14; j_call: TRBJ1-3; v_call: TRBV30; cdr3_aa: CAWMDFRSGNTIYF; cdr3_nt: TGTGCCTGGATGGACTTTCGCTCTGGAAACACCATATATTTT
clone_size: .; d_call: TRBD1; cdr3_length: 13; j_call: TRBJ2-1; v_call: TRBV5-4; cdr3_aa: CASSQQGAKEQFF; cdr3_nt: TGTGCCAGCAGCCAACAGGGGGCGAAGGAGCAGTTCTTC
clone_size: .; d_call: TRBD1; cdr3_length: 12; j_call: TRBJ2-7; v_call: TRBV6-5; cdr3_aa: CASSRQGYEQYF; cdr3_nt: TGTGCCAGCAGTAGACAGGGCTACGAGCAGTACTTC
clone_size: .; d_call: .; cdr3_length: 14; j_call: TRBJ2-5; v_call: TRBV6-1; cdr3_aa: CASSERSWGETQYF; cdr3_nt: TGTGCCAGCAGTGAACGAAGCTGGGGGGAGACCCAGTACTTC
clone_size: .; d_call: TRBD2; cdr3_length: 16; j_call: TRBJ2-3; v_call: TRBV5-4; cdr3_aa: CASSPMTSGDLDTQYF; cdr3_nt: TGTGCCAGCAGCCCAATGACTAGCGGGGATTTAGATACGCAGTATTTT
clone_size: .; d_call: .; cdr3_length: 13; j_call: TRBJ1-1; v_call: TRBV5-1; cdr3_aa: CASRGNGATEAFF; cdr3_nt: TGCGCCAGTAGGGGGAACGGGGCCACTGAAGCTTTCTTT
clone_size: .; d_call: .; cdr3_length: 12; j_call: TRBJ1-6; v_call: TRBV27; cdr3_aa: CASSGAGTPLHF; cdr3_nt: TGTGCCAGCAGTGGGGCAGGGACACCCCTCCACTTT
clone_size: .; d_call: .; cdr3_length: 15; j_call: TRBJ1-5; v_call: TRBV7-2; cdr3_aa: CASSLGGGGNQPQHF; cdr3_nt: TGTGCCAGCAGCTTAGGAGGTGGGGGCAATCAGCCCCAGCATTTT
clone_size: .; d_call: .; cdr3_length: 17; j_call: TRBJ1-5; v_call: TRBV19; cdr3_aa: CASSIVGVGGGNQPQHF; cdr3_nt: TGTGCCAGTAGTATAGTCGGGGTGGGTGGAGGGAATCAGCCCCAGCATTTT
clone_size: once; d_call: .; cdr3_length: 15; j_call: TRBJ1-1; v_call: TRBV4-3; cdr3_aa: CASSQESRLNTEAFF; cdr3_nt: TGCGCCAGCAGCCAAGAAAGCAGATTGAACACTGAAGCTTTCTTT
clone_size: .; d_call: .; cdr3_length: 12; j_call: TRBJ1-6; v_call: TRBV3-1/TRBV3-2; cdr3_aa: CASSPADSPLHF; cdr3_nt: TGTGCCAGCAGCCCCGCAGATTCACCCCTCCACTTT